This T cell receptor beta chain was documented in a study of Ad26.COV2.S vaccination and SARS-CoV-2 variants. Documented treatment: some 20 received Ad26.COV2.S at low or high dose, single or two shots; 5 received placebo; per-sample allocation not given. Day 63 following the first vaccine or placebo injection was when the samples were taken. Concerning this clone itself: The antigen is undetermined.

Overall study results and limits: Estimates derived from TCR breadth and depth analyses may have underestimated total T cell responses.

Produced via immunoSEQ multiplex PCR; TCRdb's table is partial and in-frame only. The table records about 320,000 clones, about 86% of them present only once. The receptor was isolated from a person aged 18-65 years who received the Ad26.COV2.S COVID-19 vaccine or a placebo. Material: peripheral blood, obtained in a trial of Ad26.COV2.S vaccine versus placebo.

The CDR3 here is CASSLQGRPQHF. CDR3 nucleotides: TGTGCCAGCAGTCTTCAGGGTCGGCCCCAGCATTTT. The chain combines TRBV6-5 with TRBJ1-5, with a possible D match to TRBD1 (5 bases). The V end was cut by 5 bases, the J end by 9 bases, with 11 bases between. This CDR3 comprises 12 residues. In germline, CDR1 is MNHEY, CDR2 SVGAGI.